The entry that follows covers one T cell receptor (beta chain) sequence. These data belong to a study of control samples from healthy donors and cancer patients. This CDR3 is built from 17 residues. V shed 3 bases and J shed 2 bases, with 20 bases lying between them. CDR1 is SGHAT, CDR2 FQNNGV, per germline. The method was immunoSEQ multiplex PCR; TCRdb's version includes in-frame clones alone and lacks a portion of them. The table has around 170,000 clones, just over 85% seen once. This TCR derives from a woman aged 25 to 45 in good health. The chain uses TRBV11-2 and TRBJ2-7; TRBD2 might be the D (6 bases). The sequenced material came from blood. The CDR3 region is CASSFPRSRDFPYEQYF. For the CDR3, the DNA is TGTGCCAGCAGCTTCCCCCGATCCCGGGACTTTCCCTACGAGCAGTACTTC.